The next 25 T cell receptor beta chains were all read from a single sample in a study of blood T cell repertoires in COVID-19. Sequenced by immunoSEQ multiplex PCR; TCRdb stores in-frame clones only, minus some. The table records 250,000 or so clones, around 84% of them present only once. Specimen: PBMCs or T cells enriched from blood (not recorded which). These receptors originate from a woman in her 50s who had recovered from COVID-19.

This chain links TRBV24-1 with TRBJ2-5; D perhaps matches TRBD2 (6 bases). The CDR3 totals 17 residues. CDR1 and CDR2 (germline): KGHDR, SFDVKD. The V end lost 3 bases, the J end lost 2 bases, and 18 bases lay between the germline ends. The CDR3 DNA reads as TGTGCCACCAGTGATCAAAATAGCGGTCTCCGTCAAGAGACCCAGTACTTC. Translated, it gives CATSDQNSGLRQETQYF.

Concerning this clone itself: The same CDR3 also results from other DNA sequences found in this sample. CDR3 bases: TGTGCCAGCAGCTTATCCAGGCTGAACACTGAAGCTTTCTTT. Its translation: CASSLSRLNTEAFF. The gene calls are TRBV7-9 and TRBJ1-1; D not certain. Deletions cut 2 bases from V and 0 bases from J, with 7 bases between. The V gene's germline CDR1 is SEHNR and CDR2 FQNEAQ (reference sequence). The CDR3 loop spans 14 amino acids.

This chain's CDR3 is CASSPDRATGELFF. CDR3 nucleotides: TGTGCCAGCAGCCCGGACAGGGCCACCGGGGAGCTGTTTTTT. The V gene is TRBV7-9, the J gene TRBJ2-2, with 8 nucleotides matching TRBD1. Germline V gives CDR1 SEHNR, CDR2 FQNEAQ (reference sequence). CDR3 length: 14 amino acids. The V segment lost 5 bases and the J segment 4 bases; nucleotides outside the gene matches: 3.

This clone turned up a few times. The chain is built from TRBV2 and TRBJ1-5; 9 nucleotides line up with TRBD1. V shed 4 bases, J shed 6 bases, and the junction held 7 bases outside the gene matches. The CDR3 is 15 amino acids. The germline CDR1 and CDR2 sequences are SNHLY and FYNNEI. This CDR3 is CASSGDREASQPQHF. CDR3 nucleotide sequence: TGTGCCAGCAGTGGGGACAGGGAAGCGAGTCAGCCCCAGCATTTT.

V gene TRBV28 combines with J gene TRBJ2-2; D is unclear. Trimming pared 5 bases from V and 4 bases from J, leaving 8 bases between. CDR1 is MDHEN, CDR2 SYDVKM, per germline. CDR3 length: 13 amino acids. This chain's CDR3 is CASSQTVTGELFF. The CDR3 nucleotides are TGTGCCAGCAGTCAAACAGTCACCGGGGAGCTGTTTTTT. Combining the CDR3 with reference TRBV28 and TRBJ2-2 gives the whole variable domain DVKVTQSSRYLVKRTGEKVFLECVQDMDHENMFWYRQDPGLGLRLIYFSYDVKMKEKGDIPEGYSVSREKKERFSLILESASTNQTSMYLCASSQTVTGELFFGEGSRLTVL.

This chain uses TRBV7-8 with TRBJ1-1; 7 nucleotides line up with TRBD1. Germline CDR1 is SGHVS and CDR2 is FQNEAQ. The CDR3 contains 18 residues. V dropped 2 bases and J dropped 0; count of bases not matched to a gene: 12. CDR3 sequence: CASSLNLRQGIMNTEAFF. The CDR3 nucleotides are TGTGCCAGCAGCTTAAACCTAAGACAGGGTATTATGAACACTGAAGCTTTCTTT.

The chain recombines TRBV9 with TRBJ2-7, with D perhaps TRBD1 (5 bases). The CDR3 is 13 amino acids. V lost 0 bases, J lost 3 bases, and 7 bases lay in between. Per the germline V gene, CDR1 is SGDLS and CDR2 is YYNGEE. In DNA, the CDR3 is TGTGCCAGCAGCGTAGGGACAAACTACGAGCAGTACTTC. This codes for CASSVGTNYEQYF.

The V and J genes are TRBV12-3 or TRBV12-4 and TRBJ2-7; D gene ambiguous. This CDR3 is built from 13 residues. The ends were cut back, 1 base at V and 1 base at J, with 5 bases in the middle. As DNA, the CDR3 is TGTGCCAGCAGTTTAGGCACTTCCTACGAGCAGTACTTC. Encoded protein: CASSLGTSYEQYF.

The chain couples TRBV18 to TRBJ1-5; maybe TRBD1 (5 bases). Trimming cost V 3 bases and J 6 bases, with 9 bases left between them. The germline V gene encodes CDR1 KGHSH and CDR2 LQKENI. The CDR3 totals 13 residues. The CDR3 loop is CASSPGEGQPQHF. Written as DNA, the CDR3 is TGTGCCAGCTCACCGGGGGAGGGTCAGCCCCAGCATTTT.

V gene TRBV5-1 combines with J gene TRBJ1-3; possible D gene TRBD1, 6 bases. Looked up from germline, CDR1 is SGHRS and CDR2 is YFSETQ. The CDR3 is 15 amino acids. Trimming removed 4 bases at V and 1 base at J, with 12 bases between. Here the CDR3 reads CASSPAGQSGNTIYF. CDR3 bases: TGCGCCAGCAGCCCCGCAGGACAGTCTGGAAACACCATATATTTT.

The rearrangement joins TRBV25-1 to TRBJ2-7; D possibly corresponds to TRBD1 (5 bases). CDR1 is MGHDK, CDR2 SYGVNS, per germline. There are 14 residues in the CDR3. Trimming removed 5 bases from V and 2 bases from J, with 13 bases in between. The CDR3 DNA sequence: TGTGCCAGCAGTCTAGACAGTGGCGCCTACGAGCAGTACTTC. Translating gives CASSLDSGAYEQYF.

This rearrangement joins TRBV7-9 to TRBJ2-4; TRBD1 might be the D (5 bases). V gave up 2 bases and J gave up 0 bases, with 11 bases separating them. From germline, CDR1 is SEHNR and CDR2 FQNEAQ (reference sequence). This CDR3 region has 16 residues. CDR3: CASSLFRAVAKNIQYF. As DNA, the CDR3 is TGTGCCAGCAGCTTATTCAGGGCGGTAGCCAAAAACATTCAGTACTTC.

This clone appeared a few times. The chain couples TRBV3-1 (or the pseudogene TRBV3-2) to TRBJ1-2, with TRBD1 identical over 7 bases. J was trimmed by 2 bases and V by 4 bases; bases with no gene match: 1. Germline lookup yields CDR1 LGHDT and CDR2 YNNKEL (reference sequence). The length of the CDR3 is 13 residues. The CDR3 is CASSPTGNYGYTF. The CDR3 DNA reads as TGTGCCAGCAGCCCGACAGGGAACTATGGCTACACCTTC.

Written as DNA, the CDR3 is TGTGCCAGCAATACAGCCTCTGCCCGCTACAATGAGCAGTTCTTC. It codes for CASNTASARYNEQFF. V and J are TRBV5-5 and TRBJ2-1; D gene unclear. CDR1 is SGHKS and CDR2 is YYEKEE in the germline V gene (reference sequence). The V gene lost 6 bases and the J gene lost 3 bases, with 16 bases spanning the gap. This CDR3 has 15 residues.

There are a few counts of this clone. V gene TRBV28 combines with J gene TRBJ1-5; D remains unclear. CDR1 and CDR2 from the germline V gene are MDHEN and SYDVKM. V was trimmed by 6 bases and J by 1 base, leaving 10 bases between them. The CDR3 totals 14 residues. The CDR3 reads CASRLESSNQPQHF. CDR3 DNA sequence: TGTGCCAGCAGGTTAGAGTCAAGCAATCAGCCCCAGCATTTT.

This chain links TRBV27 with TRBJ2-7, with 7 bases that match TRBD1. The trim removed 5 bases at V and 4 bases at J, leaving 8 bases unmatched. CDR1 and CDR2 (germline): MNHEY, SMNVEV (reference sequence). This CDR3 has 14 residues. The CDR3 DNA is TGTGCCAGCAGTCCCCACAGGGGCGGGTACGAGCAGTACTTC. Its protein product is CASSPHRGGYEQYF.

The V gene is TRBV2, the J gene TRBJ2-4; D is unclear. Trimming took off 6 bases at V and 0 bases at J, with 12 bases between the two ends. Germline assignment: CDR1 SNHLY and CDR2 FYNNEI. This CDR3 is 15 amino acids long. The CDR3 protein is CASRDLDTAKNIQYF. The CDR3 DNA sequence: TGTGCCAGCAGAGATCTTGACACAGCCAAAAACATTCAGTACTTC.

Worth noting for this clone: A junction end diverges from the germline sequence, so it may reflect a read error. The chain employs TRBV11-2 and TRBJ2-1; TRBD1 might be the D (5 bases). The germline gives CDR1 SGHAT, CDR2 FQNNGV. This CDR3 spans 15 amino acids. The DNA for the CDR3 is TGTGCCAGCAGCCCACGACAGCTTATCAACAAGGAGCAGTTCTTC. Its translation: CASSPRQLINKEQFF.

This chain uses TRBV6-5 with TRBJ2-3; D uncertain. The CDR3 contains 13 residues. Trimming shortened V by 8 bases and J by 1 base, and 10 bases separated the two germline ends. The germline gives CDR1 MNHEY, CDR2 SVGAGI. The CDR3 loop reads CASPWQGTDTQYF. The CDR3 nucleotides are TGTGCCAGCCCTTGGCAGGGCACAGATACGCAGTATTTT.

The chain has TRBV5-1 and TRBJ1-1, with D perhaps matching TRBD1 (5 bases). The CDR3 is 15 residues long. The V and J ends lost 0 bases and 8 bases respectively, with 17 bases between them. CDR1 and CDR2 (germline): SGHRS, YFSETQ. In nucleotides, the CDR3 is TGCGCCAGCAGCTTGGTGTTGGGGACTAACAAAGAAGCTTTCTTT. Protein product: CASSLVLGTNKEAFF.

The chain recombines TRBV6-2 or TRBV6-3 with TRBJ1-6; D may be TRBD1 (5 bases). The germline V and J ends were trimmed by 6 bases and 0 bases, with 12 bases remaining between them. This CDR3 comprises 16 residues. Germline CDR1 and CDR2: MNHEY and SVGEGT. The CDR3 here is CASSPLGGSYNSPLHF. The CDR3 DNA reads TGTGCCAGCAGCCCTCTGGGGGGCTCCTATAATTCACCCCTCCACTTT.

DNA of the CDR3: TGTGCCAGCAGCACCAAGGACAAGAGCTCTGGAAACACCATATATTTT. Protein sequence: CASSTKDKSSGNTIYF. The chain is built from TRBV5-6 and TRBJ1-3; D is perhaps TRBD1 (5 bases). The CDR3 length is 16 residues. The V gene lost 4 bases and the J gene lost 0 bases, with 14 bases spanning the gap. The germline V gene encodes CDR1 SGHDT and CDR2 YYEEEE.

The rearrangement uses TRBV5-1 and TRBJ2-7; weak D call: TRBD1 (6 bases). Germline V gene lookup returns CDR1 SGHRS and CDR2 YFSETQ. The CDR3 extends over 15 amino acids. V lost 4 bases and J 3 bases, leaving 17 bases between the germline ends. The CDR3 sequence is CASSQSGQSFYEQYF. In DNA form, the CDR3 reads TGCGCCAGCAGCCAAAGCGGACAGTCCTTCTACGAGCAGTACTTC.

The rearrangement joins TRBV27 to TRBJ2-7; TRBD2 matches at 16 bases. V lost 6 bases to trimming and J lost 7 bases; unmatched junction nucleotides: 15. The CDR3 contains 18 residues. From germline, CDR1 is MNHEY and CDR2 SMNVEV (reference sequence). CDR3 DNA sequence: TGTGCCAGCAGCACCCTAGGGTCCGGGACTAGCGGGAGGGTGGAGCAGTACTTC. This sequence encodes CASSTLGSGTSGRVEQYF.

The chain recombines TRBV29-1 with TRBJ1-5, with a weak D call TRBD1 (6 bases). This CDR3 is built from 12 residues. V lost 7 bases and J 5 bases, leaving 12 bases between the germline ends. CDR1 and CDR2 from the germline V gene are SQVTM and ANQGSEA. The CDR3 loop reads CSAGGGDQPQHF. The CDR3 DNA is TGCAGCGCAGGCGGGGGCGATCAGCCCCAGCATTTT.